This T cell receptor beta chain emerged from a study of blood T cell repertoires in COVID-19. Participants were aged roughly 18 to 95 years, lived in 20 to 30 US areas, and enrolled virtually. Participants reported their clinical history, and cohort assignment relied on those reports. Symptom resolution, clearance, or two negative PCRs marked the recovered donors of Cohort 3. TCRdb's table, derived via immunoSEQ multiplex PCR, lists solely in-frame clones and lacks some. The data contain nearly 350,000 clones, roughly nine tenths of them singletons. The sample consisted of PBMCs or T cells enriched from blood (not recorded which). The receptor was derived from a young woman who had recovered from COVID-19.

CDR3 in DNA: TGTGCCACCTCAGCCAGGACAGGGAATCAGCCCCAGCATTTT. Amino acids: CATSARTGNQPQHF. This chain uses TRBV19 with TRBJ1-5; TRBD1 matches 8 bases. The CDR3 contains 14 residues. The V segment lost 10 bases and the J segment 4 bases; nucleotides outside the gene matches: 9. CDR1 is LNHDA, CDR2 SQIVND, per germline (reference sequence).